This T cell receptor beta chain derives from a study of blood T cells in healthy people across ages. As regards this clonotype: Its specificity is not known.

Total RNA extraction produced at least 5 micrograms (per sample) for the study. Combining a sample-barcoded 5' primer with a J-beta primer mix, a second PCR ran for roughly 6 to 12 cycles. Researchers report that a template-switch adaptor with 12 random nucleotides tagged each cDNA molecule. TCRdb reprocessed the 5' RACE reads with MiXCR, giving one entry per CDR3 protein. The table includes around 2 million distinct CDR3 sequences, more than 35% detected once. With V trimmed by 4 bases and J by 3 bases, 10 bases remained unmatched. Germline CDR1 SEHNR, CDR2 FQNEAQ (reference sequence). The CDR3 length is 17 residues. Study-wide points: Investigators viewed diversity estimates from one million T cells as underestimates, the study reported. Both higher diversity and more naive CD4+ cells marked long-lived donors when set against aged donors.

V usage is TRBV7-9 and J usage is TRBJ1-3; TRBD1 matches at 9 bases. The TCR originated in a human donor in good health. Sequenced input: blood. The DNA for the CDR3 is TGTGCCAGCAGCTCCTACCTGGGGACAGGGTATGGAAACACCATATATTTT. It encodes CASSSYLGTGYGNTIYF. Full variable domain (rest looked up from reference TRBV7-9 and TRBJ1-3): DTGVSQNPRHKITKRGQNVTFRCDPISEHNRLYWYRQTLGQGPEFLTYFQNEAQLEKSRLLSDRFSAERPKGSFSTLEIQRTEQGDSAMYLCASSSYLGTGYGNTIYFGEGSWLTVV.